This paragraph reports one T cell receptor beta chain. Germline V lookup: CDR1 SNHLY, CDR2 FYNNEI. CDR3 length: 14 amino acids. Losses at the gene ends were 7 bases for V and 2 bases for J; bases not matched to a gene: 6. Original processing notes: Scientists estimated how many nucleated cells there were by amplifying reference gene primers. TCRdb's table, derived via immunoSEQ multiplex PCR, lists solely in-frame clones and lacks some. The V and J calls and the clone size are those of that table, but D and trimming were determined from the DNA. The data show nearly 50,000 clones, around 85% seen once. These data come from a study of blood T cell repertoires in COVID-19. About the research overall: Sites across the United States, Italy and Spain contributed samples from acute and convalescent COVID-19. T cells, B-cell-depleted T cells, or PBMCs provided the cDNA or gDNA that served as material.

The V gene is TRBV2, the J gene TRBJ1-1; TRBD1 matches at 8 bases. The sequencing sample was made of peripheral blood. This sequence was found in a human donor in a cohort sampled during active COVID-19. The CDR3 spells CASIPTGGNTEAFF. DNA for the CDR3: TGTGCCAGCATTCCTACAGGGGGAAACACTGAAGCTTTCTTT. Filled out from reference TRBV2 and TRBJ1-1, the complete variable domain reads EPEVTQTPSHQVTQMGQEVILRCVPISNHLYFYWYRQILGQKVEFLVSFYNNEISEKSEIFDDQFSVERPDGSNFTLKIRSTKLEDSAMYFCASIPTGGNTEAFFGQGTRLTVV.